Listed below are T cell receptor beta chains from one sample, sequenced in a study of blood T cell repertoires in COVID-19. Assay: immunoSEQ multiplex PCR; the TCRdb copy retains only in-frame clones and omits some. The data show over 130,000 clones, about four fifths seen once. The sequencing sample was made of peripheral blood. The receptors were sampled from a man between 65 and 85 years old with acute or convalescent COVID-19. Both conserved end residues are part of each CDR3. The D gene is left open where the match is weak. Clone size is stated in some rows and not others, as once, few, many or a class when expanded.

v_gene	j_gene	abundance	d_gene	CDR3nt	CDR3aa
TRBV5-1	TRBJ2-7	NA	NA	TGCGCCAGCAGCTTGGGTCAGCGAGTGGAGCAGTACTTC	CASSLGQRVEQYF
TRBV3-1/TRBV3-2	TRBJ2-3	NA	NA	TGTGCCAGCAGCCAAGCGGATACGCAGTATTTT	CASSQADTQYF
TRBV6-7	TRBJ2-1	NA	TRBD2	TGTGCCAGCAGTTATCGGGGTGGGGCGGGAGAGAGAAATGAGCAGTTCTTC	CASSYRGGAGERNEQFF
TRBV6-2/TRBV6-3	TRBJ2-7	NA	TRBD2	TGTGCCAGCAGCCGAACTAGCGGGAGGACCCCGGAGCAGTACTTC	CASSRTSGRTPEQYF
TRBV2	TRBJ1-1	NA	TRBD1	TGTGCCAGTGGGGACAGCCACACTGAAGCTTTCTTT	CASGDSHTEAFF
TRBV11-2	TRBJ2-1	NA	TRBD2	TGTGCCAGCAGCACAGGACTAGCGCCTTACAATGAGCAGTTCTTC	CASSTGLAPYNEQFF
TRBV6-6	TRBJ2-7	NA	NA	TGTGCCAGCAGTTACGGACTTTCCTACGAGCAGTACTTC	CASSYGLSYEQYF
TRBV5-4	TRBJ2-2	once	NA	TGTGCCAGCAGCCCGGAGTGGGCAGGGGCCGGGGAGCTGTTTTTT	CASSPEWAGAGELFF
TRBV7-8	TRBJ2-3	once	NA	TGTGCCAGCAGCTTAGTCCGGACAGACACGCAGTATTTT	CASSLVRTDTQYF
TRBV6-4	TRBJ1-1	NA	NA	TGTGCCAGCAGTGACTCGTCCAGAAGCACTGAAGCTTTCTTT	CASSDSSRSTEAFF
TRBV6-5	TRBJ1-1	NA	NA	TGTGCCAGCAGTCAGACAGCGATGAACACTGAAGCTTTCTTT	CASSQTAMNTEAFF
TRBV14	TRBJ1-2	NA	NA	TGTGCCAGCAGCCAACTCGGTCAACCACCTAACTATGGCTACACCTTC	CASSQLGQPPNYGYTF
TRBV2	TRBJ1-4	NA	TRBD1	TGTGCCAGCAGGACAGGGGTAGATAATGAAAAACTGTTTTTT	CASRTGVDNEKLFF
TRBV11-2	TRBJ2-7	NA	NA	TGTGCCAGCACCATGACAGGACCCTACGAGCAGTACTTC	CASTMTGPYEQYF
TRBV18	TRBJ1-1	NA	NA	TGTGCCAGCTCACCAAGGTTTGGCGGGGAGATCCAGGAAAAAGCTTTCTTT	CASSPRFGGEIQEKAFF
TRBV6-1	TRBJ2-3	NA	TRBD1	TGTGCCAGCAGTGGCCGGGACAGGGGTTTCACAGATACGCAGTATTTT	CASSGRDRGFTDTQYF
TRBV28	TRBJ2-3	NA	TRBD1	TGTGCCAGCAGTTTGTCAGGGGGACCAGATACGCAGTATTTT	CASSLSGGPDTQYF
TRBV28	TRBJ1-4	NA	NA	TGTGCCAGCAAGTTCCGGGGGGGAGCAACTAATGAAAAACTGTTTTTT	CASKFRGGATNEKLFF
TRBV5-1	TRBJ2-7	NA	NA	TGCGCCAGCAGCTTCGGACCGGGGGGCGGGGAGCAGTACTTC	CASSFGPGGGEQYF
TRBV3-1/TRBV3-2	TRBJ2-3	NA	TRBD2	TGTGCCAGCAGCCATCCACGACTAGCGGGGGGCGGGCAGTATTTT	CASSHPRLAGGGQYF
TRBV6-5	TRBJ1-6	NA	TRBD1	TGTGCCAGCAGTTACTCGATCGGACAGGGACATTCACCCCTCCACTTT	CASSYSIGQGHSPLHF
TRBV28	TRBJ1-6	NA	TRBD1	TGTGCCAGCAGTTTAGGGGACAGGGATAATTCACCCCTCCACTTT	CASSLGDRDNSPLHF